This entry is about one T cell receptor beta chain. The J segment lost 4 bases and the V segment lost 6 bases, leaving 7 bases of the junction unmatched. The CDR3 is 15 residues long. The germline V gene encodes CDR1 MGHRA and CDR2 YSYEKL. This specimen comes from a study of blood T cell repertoires in COVID-19. TCRdb's table, derived via immunoSEQ multiplex PCR, lists solely in-frame clones and lacks some. The profile shows 300,000 to 350,000 clones, over 80% of them singletons. Recruits, aged 18 to 89 years, lived in under 25 US areas. Participants had their cohort set by participant-reported clinical history. Two negative PCRs, clearance, or symptom resolution had been documented for recovered Cohort 3 donors.

The sequencing sample was made of PBMCs or T cells enriched from blood (not recorded which). The V gene is TRBV4-1, the J gene TRBJ2-2; TRBD1 matches 8 bases. The TCR sequence derives from a man aged 30-40 years who had recovered from COVID-19. The CDR3 protein is CASSSLTGATGELFF. CDR3 bases: TGCGCCAGCAGTTCATTGACAGGGGCCACCGGGGAGCTGTTTTTT.